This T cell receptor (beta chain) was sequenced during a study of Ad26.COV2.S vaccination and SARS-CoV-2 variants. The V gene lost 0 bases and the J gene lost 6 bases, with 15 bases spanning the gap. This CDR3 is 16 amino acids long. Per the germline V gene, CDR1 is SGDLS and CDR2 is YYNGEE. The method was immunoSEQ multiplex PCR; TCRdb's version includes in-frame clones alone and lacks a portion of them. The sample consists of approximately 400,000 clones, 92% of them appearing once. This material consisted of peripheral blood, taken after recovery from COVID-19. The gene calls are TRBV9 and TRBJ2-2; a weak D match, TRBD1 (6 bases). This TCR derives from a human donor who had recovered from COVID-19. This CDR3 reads CASSVVQGSGAGELFF. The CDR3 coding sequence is TGTGCCAGCAGCGTAGTACAGGGATCAGGGGCCGGGGAGCTGTTTTTT.